Below, one T cell receptor beta chain is given with its context. This CDR3 contains 11 residues. V was shortened by 1 base and J by 7 bases, with 5 bases between the two germline ends. CDR1 and CDR2 from the germline V gene are SGHAT and FQNNGV. The record originates from a study of blood T cell repertoires in COVID-19. Across the whole study: COVID-19 samples from acute and convalescent phases originated in the United States, Italy and Spain.

Per the original data handling: Counts of nucleated cells, estimated from reference gene primer amplification, were obtained. Here immunoSEQ multiplex PCR was the method, and the copy in TCRdb shows in-frame clones only, minus some. Clonal size and the V and J genes are those of that table, whereas D and trimming came from the DNA. The sample records 470,000 or so clones, 70% to 90% being singletons. All enrollees were roughly 18 to 89 years old and from fewer than 30 US areas. Cohorts were assigned according to the clinical history that participants reported. Material: PBMCs or T cells enriched from blood (not recorded which). This receptor was identified in a woman aged 18-35 years with acute COVID-19. The chain links TRBV11-2 to TRBJ2-7; D not resolved. The CDR3 loop is CASSLGREQYF. Written as DNA, the CDR3 is TGTGCCAGCAGCTTAGGCAGAGAGCAGTACTTC. The whole variable domain, remainder taken from reference TRBV11-2 and TRBJ2-7, is EAGVAQSPRYKIIEKRQSVAFWCNPISGHATLYWYQQILGQGPKLLIQFQNNGVVDDSQLPKDRFSAERLKGVDSTLKIQPAKLEDSAVYLCASSLGREQYFGPGTRLTVT.